This TCR beta chain was identified in a study of OX40 agonist ivuxolimab in advanced cancers. Study details: Cohort: approximately 83% men, mean age about 60, aged about 20 to 79. People who had prior anti-PD-1, anti-PD-L1 or anti-CTLA-4 therapy could take part, and approximately 43% had some. Broader study findings: Mean expanded clone counts were higher in CD8+ than CD4+ T cells. Clonal expansion was seen in CD4+ and CD8+ blood T cells by week 6 at 0.1 to 3.0 mg/kg.

The V gene lost 0 bases and the J gene lost 2 bases, with 12 bases spanning the gap. The germline gives CDR1 LGHNT, CDR2 FRNRAP. The CDR3 is made up of 16 amino acids. Libraries were prepared by immunoSEQ multiplex PCR; TCRdb keeps only in-frame clonotypes and omits some of them. The profile shows about 58,000 clones, approximately 82% of them singletons. A word on this clone: Its antigen is not known.

This chain joins TRBV12-5 and TRBJ2-3; no clear D. This clonotype was sampled from an adult with an advanced solid tumor such as melanoma, head and neck, liver or kidney cancer. The sequences come from CD4+ or CD8+ T cells sorted from blood, collected in a trial of the OX40 agonist ivuxolimab. The CDR3 spells CASGLVQYSDTDTQYF. CDR3 bases: TGTGCTAGTGGTTTGGTACAGTACAGCGACACAGATACGCAGTATTTT.